Listed below are T cell receptor beta chains from one sample, sequenced in a study of blood T cell repertoires in COVID-19. Repertoires were generated with immunoSEQ multiplex PCR, while TCRdb's copy carries only in-frame clones and drops some. The sample comprises 230,000 or so clones, over 80% of which are singletons, and approximately 5% rests with the top ten. Sequencing was performed on peripheral blood. All receptors come from a human donor in a cohort sampled during active COVID-19. The CDR3 runs from the conserved cysteine through the conserved F or W. A D gene is named only where the DNA matches it firmly. Size is stated for part of the rows, as once, few or many counts, or as a class when the clone is expanded.

j_call: TRBJ2-1; clone_size: NA; d_call: TRBD1; v_call: TRBV11-2; cdr3_nt: TGTGCCAGCAGCTTTACAGACAGGGGGCGCTTCGAGGCGGCCCCCCCGGTCTTC; cdr3_aa: CASSFTDRGRFEAAPPVF
j_call: TRBJ1-5; clone_size: NA; d_call: TRBD1; v_call: TRBV30; cdr3_nt: TGTGCCTGGAGTAGGGGGCAGGGTGGTATCAGCAATCAGCCCCAGCATTTT; cdr3_aa: CAWSRGQGGISNQPQHF
j_call: TRBJ1-2; clone_size: NA; d_call: NA; v_call: TRBV7-9; cdr3_nt: TGTGCCAGCAGCTTAAACGGAGGAGGCTACACCTTC; cdr3_aa: CASSLNGGGYTF
j_call: TRBJ1-1; clone_size: NA; d_call: TRBD1; v_call: TRBV9; cdr3_nt: TGTGCCAGCAGCGTAGGAGGGACAGCCAACACTGAAGCTTTCTTT; cdr3_aa: CASSVGGTANTEAFF
j_call: TRBJ2-2; clone_size: few; d_call: NA; v_call: TRBV24-1; cdr3_nt: TGTGCCACCAGTGCGGGGGGCCGCACCGGGGAGCTGTTTTTT; cdr3_aa: CATSAGGRTGELFF
j_call: TRBJ1-1; clone_size: NA; d_call: NA; v_call: TRBV29-1; cdr3_nt: TGCAGCGTTGAGAAAAGACTCTCCATGAACACTGAAGCTTTCTTT; cdr3_aa: CSVEKRLSMNTEAFF
j_call: TRBJ1-1; clone_size: NA; d_call: NA; v_call: TRBV3-1/TRBV3-2; cdr3_nt: TGTGCCAGCAGCCAAAGTGGAAGGGGGGGTAAACGGACTGAAGCTTTCTTT; cdr3_aa: CASSQSGRGGKRTEAFF
j_call: TRBJ2-1; clone_size: NA; d_call: NA; v_call: TRBV30; cdr3_nt: TGTGCCTGGAGTTCGGGTGAGCAGTTCTTC; cdr3_aa: CAWSSGEQFF
j_call: TRBJ1-1; clone_size: NA; d_call: NA; v_call: TRBV7-6; cdr3_nt: TGTGCCAGCAGCCCCAGGGGTAATGAAGCTTTCTTT; cdr3_aa: CASSPRGNEAFF
j_call: TRBJ1-6; clone_size: NA; d_call: TRBD1; v_call: TRBV27; cdr3_nt: TGTGCCAGCAGTCCTCAGACAGGGATCAATTCACCCCTCCACTTT; cdr3_aa: CASSPQTGINSPLHF
j_call: TRBJ1-6; clone_size: many; d_call: TRBD1; v_call: TRBV5-5; cdr3_nt: TGTGCCAGCAGATCCACAGGGGGATCACCCCTCCACTTT; cdr3_aa: CASRSTGGSPLHF
j_call: TRBJ1-5; clone_size: NA; d_call: NA; v_call: TRBV19; cdr3_nt: TGTGCCAGTAAAGGCAGGGGCATGGACCAGCCCCAGCATTTT; cdr3_aa: CASKGRGMDQPQHF
j_call: TRBJ1-2; clone_size: NA; d_call: NA; v_call: TRBV28; cdr3_nt: TGTGCCACCAGTCAGGCGCTCTATGGCTACACCTTC; cdr3_aa: CATSQALYGYTF
j_call: TRBJ2-7; clone_size: once; d_call: NA; v_call: TRBV28; cdr3_nt: TGTGCCAGCAGTTCTTTTTCCGGGAGCAACTCCTACGAGCAGTACTTC; cdr3_aa: CASSSFSGSNSYEQYF
j_call: TRBJ2-2; clone_size: NA; d_call: NA; v_call: TRBV19; cdr3_nt: TGTGCCAGTAGTATGAGGCTAGATCTCACCGGGGAGCTGTTTTTT; cdr3_aa: CASSMRLDLTGELFF
j_call: TRBJ2-1; clone_size: NA; d_call: TRBD2; v_call: TRBV6-2/TRBV6-3; cdr3_nt: TGTGCCAGCAGTTTGCTAGCGGGAGGGTCTCTCTTC; cdr3_aa: CASSLLAGGSLF
j_call: TRBJ1-4; clone_size: NA; d_call: NA; v_call: TRBV6-6; cdr3_nt: TGTGCCAGCAGAAGAAGCCTTGCAACTAATGAAAAACTGTTTTTT; cdr3_aa: CASRRSLATNEKLFF
j_call: TRBJ2-7; clone_size: NA; d_call: NA; v_call: TRBV11-3; cdr3_nt: TGTGCCAGCAGCCCTTACGAGCAGTACTTC; cdr3_aa: CASSPYEQYF
j_call: TRBJ2-3; clone_size: NA; d_call: TRBD2; v_call: TRBV7-3; cdr3_nt: TGTGCCAGCAGCTTAACCCTAGCGGGAGGCGCAGATACGCAGTATTTT; cdr3_aa: CASSLTLAGGADTQYF
j_call: TRBJ2-1; clone_size: NA; d_call: TRBD2; v_call: TRBV9; cdr3_nt: TGTGCCAGCAGCGCAGGGACTAGCGGGAGGGCCAATGAGCAGTTCTTC; cdr3_aa: CASSAGTSGRANEQFF
j_call: TRBJ2-1; clone_size: NA; d_call: TRBD2; v_call: TRBV18; cdr3_nt: TGTGCCAGCTCACAAACCTATAGCGGGAGCGAGGCAAATGAGCAGTTCTTC; cdr3_aa: CASSQTYSGSEANEQFF
j_call: TRBJ2-3; clone_size: NA; d_call: TRBD2; v_call: TRBV6-2/TRBV6-3; cdr3_nt: TGTGCCAGCAGTGCGGCACTAGCGGGAGGCCGAGATACGCAGTATTTT; cdr3_aa: CASSAALAGGRDTQYF
j_call: TRBJ1-4; clone_size: NA; d_call: NA; v_call: TRBV5-1; cdr3_nt: TGCGCCAGCAGGGACTTAGGGAATGAAAAACTGTTTTTT; cdr3_aa: CASRDLGNEKLFF
j_call: TRBJ2-6; clone_size: once; d_call: NA; v_call: TRBV6-4; cdr3_nt: TGTGCCAGCAGTGAGGAGTCTGGGGCCAACGTCCTGACTTTC; cdr3_aa: CASSEESGANVLTF
j_call: TRBJ1-5; clone_size: NA; d_call: TRBD1; v_call: TRBV28; cdr3_nt: TGTGCCAGCAGGGGACAGGGGGGAACTCAGCCCCAGCATTTT; cdr3_aa: CASRGQGGTQPQHF
j_call: TRBJ2-7; clone_size: few; d_call: TRBD1; v_call: TRBV5-4; cdr3_nt: TGTGCCAGCGGACAGGGGATCTACGAGCAGTACTTC; cdr3_aa: CASGQGIYEQYF
j_call: TRBJ2-7; clone_size: NA; d_call: TRBD1; v_call: TRBV19; cdr3_nt: TGTGCCACCAGGCGACAGGGGAGCTACGAGCAGTACTTC; cdr3_aa: CATRRQGSYEQYF
j_call: TRBJ1-4; clone_size: once; d_call: TRBD1; v_call: TRBV20-1; cdr3_nt: TGCAGTGCTAGTCCCCGGACAGGGTTAACTAATGAAAAACTGTTTTTT; cdr3_aa: CSASPRTGLTNEKLFF
j_call: TRBJ1-4; clone_size: NA; d_call: TRBD1; v_call: TRBV28; cdr3_nt: TGTGCCAGCAGTTTAGACAGGGGTTCGGCAACTAATGAAAAACTGTTTTTT; cdr3_aa: CASSLDRGSATNEKLFF
j_call: TRBJ1-2; clone_size: once; d_call: NA; v_call: TRBV28; cdr3_nt: TGTGCCAGCAGTTCCCTAGGGGCCCCAAACAACTATGGCTACACCTTC; cdr3_aa: CASSSLGAPNNYGYTF
j_call: TRBJ2-7; clone_size: NA; d_call: TRBD2; v_call: TRBV28; cdr3_nt: TGTGCCAGCAGTTACGGACTAGCGGGCTCCTACGAGCAGTACTTC; cdr3_aa: CASSYGLAGSYEQYF